The clone carrying this TCR beta chain was counted a few times. Every patient underwent thyroid surgery untreated. Looked up from germline, CDR1 is MNHEY and CDR2 is SVGEGT. J lost 5 bases, V lost 7 bases, and 14 bases had no gene match. This CDR3 region has 18 residues. The sample originates from a study of metastatic and nonmetastatic thyroid tumors. TCRdb re-analyzed the PCR reads through MiXCR. This table has 75,000 to 100,000 clones, approximately 11% appearing once. Sequenced input: blood. V gene TRBV6-2 or TRBV6-3 combines with J gene TRBJ2-1; 13 bases map to TRBD2. The clonotype comes from a female donor with papillary thyroid cancer or a benign thyroid nodule (not recorded which). Some clones in this sample may be carry-over from other donors' samples. In nucleotides, the CDR3 is TGTGCCAGCATTCTGAATAGGGCCGGGACTAGCGGGAACAATGAGCAGTTCTTC. This translates into CASILNRAGTSGNNEQFF.